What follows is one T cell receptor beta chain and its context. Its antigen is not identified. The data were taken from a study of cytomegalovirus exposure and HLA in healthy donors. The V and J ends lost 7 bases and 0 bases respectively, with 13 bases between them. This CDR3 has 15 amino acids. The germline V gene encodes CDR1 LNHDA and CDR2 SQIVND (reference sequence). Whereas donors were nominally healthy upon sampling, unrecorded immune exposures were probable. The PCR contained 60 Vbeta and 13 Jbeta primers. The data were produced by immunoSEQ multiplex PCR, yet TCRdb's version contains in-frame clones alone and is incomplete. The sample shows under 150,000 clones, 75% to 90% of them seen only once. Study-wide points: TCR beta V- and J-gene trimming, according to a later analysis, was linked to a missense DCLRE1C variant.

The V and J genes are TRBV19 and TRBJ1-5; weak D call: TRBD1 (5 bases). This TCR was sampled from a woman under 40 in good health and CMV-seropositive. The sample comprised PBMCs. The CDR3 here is CASTSVGGSNQPQHF. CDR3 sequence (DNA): TGTGCCAGTACCTCAGTGGGGGGTAGCAATCAGCCCCAGCATTTT.